Sequencing of this T cell receptor (beta chain) was carried out in a study of blood T cell repertoires in COVID-19. Overall study: Acute-phase and convalescent COVID-19 samples originated in the United States, Italy and Spain. T cells, B-cell-depleted T cells, or PBMCs supplied cDNA or gDNA.

Study processing details: The authors estimated nucleated cell counts from reference gene primer amplification. The protocol was immunoSEQ multiplex PCR, while the TCRdb copy is restricted to in-frame clones and leaves out a portion. For V, J and clone size, that table is used; D and trimming come from the DNA. The sample yields 200,000 to 300,000 clones, around 82% seen once. The V and J ends lost 2 bases and 3 bases respectively, with 10 bases between them. Germline CDR1 MNHEY, CDR2 SVGEGT. This CDR3 has 14 amino acids. The sequencing input was peripheral blood. This chain uses TRBV6-2 or TRBV6-3 with TRBJ2-5; D not certain. This clonotype was sampled from a human donor in a cohort sampled during active COVID-19. The CDR3 spells CASSYPRGEETQYF. CDR3 DNA sequence: TGTGCCAGCAGTTACCCGCGCGGAGAAGAGACCCAGTACTTC.